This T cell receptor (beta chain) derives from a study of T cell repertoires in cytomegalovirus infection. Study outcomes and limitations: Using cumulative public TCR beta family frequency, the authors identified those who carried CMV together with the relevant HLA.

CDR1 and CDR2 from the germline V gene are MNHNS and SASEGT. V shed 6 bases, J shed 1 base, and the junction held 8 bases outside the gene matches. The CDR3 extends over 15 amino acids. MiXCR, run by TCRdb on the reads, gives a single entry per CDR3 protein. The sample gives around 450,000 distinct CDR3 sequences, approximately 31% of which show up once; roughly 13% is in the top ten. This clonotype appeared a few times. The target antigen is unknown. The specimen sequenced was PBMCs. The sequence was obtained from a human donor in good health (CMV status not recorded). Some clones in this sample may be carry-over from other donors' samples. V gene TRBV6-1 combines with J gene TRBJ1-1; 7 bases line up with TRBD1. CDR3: CASSPLTGANTEAFF. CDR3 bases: TGTGCCAGCAGCCCCCTTACAGGGGCGAACACTGAAGCTTTCTTT.